The sequence of this T cell receptor (beta chain) was determined in a study of CD8+CD57+ T cells in acquired aplastic anemia. Study outcomes and limitations: It was found that more than 25 CD8+ CDR3 sequences were shared between patients and controls.

Using genomic DNA as the template, TCR beta VDJ and CDR3 profiling was carried out. TCRdb fed the reads into MiXCR, producing one record per CDR3 protein. Among approximately 81,000 distinct CDR3 sequences listed, approximately 45% were seen once. V was pared by 6 bases and J by 6 bases, with 25 bases between. The CDR3 covers 17 residues. Germline V CDR1 and CDR2: MGHDK, SYGVNS. This clonotype showed up many times. Its specificity is not known. The sequenced sample was sorted CD4+, CD8+, or CD8+CD57+ T cells (not recorded which) from PBMCs. The source is a human donor in good health, serving as a control. V is TRBV25-1 and J is TRBJ2-3, with unresolved D. CDR3 bases: TGTGCCAGCAGCCAGTCGTCGGCCACGCGCTTTTTGGATACGCAGTATTTT. Its protein is CASSQSSATRFLDTQYF.